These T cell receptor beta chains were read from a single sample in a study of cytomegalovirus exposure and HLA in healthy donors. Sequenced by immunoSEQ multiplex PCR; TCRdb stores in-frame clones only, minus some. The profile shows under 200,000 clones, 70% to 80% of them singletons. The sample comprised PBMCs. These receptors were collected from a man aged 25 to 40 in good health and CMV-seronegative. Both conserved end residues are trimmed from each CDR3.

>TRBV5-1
ASSPGQGASGYT
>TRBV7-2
ASSPRTGGAANTGELF
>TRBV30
AWTGGPDSPLH
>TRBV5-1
ASSPGTGGSPLH
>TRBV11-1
ASSNRAPGGEKLF
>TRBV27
ASSLSGGLADYNEQF
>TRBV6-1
ASREPGTGDTEAF
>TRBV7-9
ASSLGQSETQY
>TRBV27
ASAGQSYEQY
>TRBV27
ASSPSHPGAETQY
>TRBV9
ASSVAGGAPYEQY
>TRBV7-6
ASSLDIPQGNEQF
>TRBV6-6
ASSVGLEAF